Below are 26 T cell receptor beta chains sequenced from a single sample in a study of blood T cells in healthy people across ages. It was with a sample-barcoded 5' primer and a J-beta primer mix that a second PCR of roughly 7 to 12 cycles was run. Via MiXCR, TCRdb re-called the 5' RACE reads, giving one row per CDR3 protein. The sample carries approximately 1,000,000 distinct CDR3 sequences, over 35% recorded once. The specimen sequenced was blood. These receptor sequences come from an older woman in good health.

The chain combines TRBV2 with TRBJ2-1; TRBD1 matches at 7 bases. Germline loops: CDR1 SNHLY, CDR2 FYNNEI. CDR3 length: 13 amino acids. J lost 4 bases, V lost 7 bases, and 4 bases had no gene match. The CDR3 region is CASNDRAYNEQFF. The CDR3 coding sequence is TGTGCCAGCAATGACAGGGCATACAATGAGCAGTTCTTC.

The chain is built from TRBV10-3 and TRBJ2-5; a possible D gene is TRBD2 (6 bases). This CDR3 is built from 13 residues. Germline V gives CDR1 ENHRY, CDR2 SYGVKD. V lost 4 bases, J lost 5 bases, and 11 bases lay in between. DNA for the CDR3: TGTGCCATCAGTGGGTGGGGAGGCGAGACCCAGTACTTC. Amino acids: CAISGWGGETQYF.

The chain is built from TRBV27 and TRBJ1-1; 8 bases are a match to TRBD1. CDR3 length: 14 residues. The junction had 5 bases not matched to a gene; V was cut back by 3 bases and J by 5 bases. From germline, CDR1 is MNHEY and CDR2 SMNVEV (reference sequence). Here the CDR3 DNA reads TGTGCCAGCAGTTTTCAGGGGGCGGGAACTGAAGCTTTCTTT. Translation gives CASSFQGAGTEAFF.

The chain uses TRBV14 and TRBJ2-3, with 11 bases that match TRBD2. Trimming at V came to 4 bases and at J to 0 bases, leaving 6 bases not matched to a gene. The CDR3 has 17 amino acids. Germline V gene data show CDR1 as SGHDN and CDR2 as FVKESK. CDR3 DNA: TGTGCCAGCAGCCTCTTAGCGGGAGGGCTGAGCACAGATACGCAGTATTTT. It specifies CASSLLAGGLSTDTQYF.

V usage is TRBV2 and J usage is TRBJ2-7, with D unresolved. Trimming shortened V by 6 bases and J by 4 bases, and 10 bases separated the two germline ends. Germline V gives CDR1 SNHLY, CDR2 FYNNEI. The CDR3 loop spans 12 amino acids. The CDR3: CASSPTHYEQYF. The DNA of the CDR3 is TGTGCCAGCAGCCCCACCCATTACGAGCAGTACTTC.

The chain recombines TRBV5-1 with TRBJ2-1, with D maybe TRBD2 (6 bases). The V gene lost 0 bases and the J gene lost 3 bases, with 7 bases spanning the gap. Per germline, CDR1 SGHRS and CDR2 YFSETQ. This CDR3 comprises 14 residues. CDR3 residues: CASSLADYYNEQFF. The CDR3 coding sequence is TGCGCCAGCAGCTTGGCGGACTACTACAATGAGCAGTTCTTC.

In its sample, this clonotype was seen a few times. This sequence joins TRBV29-1 and TRBJ1-1; weak D call: TRBD1 (5 bases). Germline V CDR1 and CDR2: SQVTM, ANQGSEA. The ends were cut back, 4 bases at V and 1 base at J, with 13 bases in the middle. The CDR3 has 14 amino acids. In DNA, the CDR3 is TGCAGCGTTGCCGGGACCCAGGGGAACACTGAAGCTTTCTTT. Translated: CSVAGTQGNTEAFF.

The chain recombines TRBV27 with TRBJ2-3, with 10 bases fitting TRBD2. Germline V gives CDR1 MNHEY, CDR2 SMNVEV (reference sequence). V was pared by 8 bases and J by 6 bases, with 5 bases of the junction left unmatched. The CDR3 is 13 amino acids. The CDR3 sequence is CASQREGVDTQYF. As DNA, the CDR3 is TGTGCCAGCCAGCGGGAGGGCGTGGATACGCAGTATTTT.

The table lists this clonotype with a few counts. The chain combines TRBV20-1 with TRBJ2-7; 10 positions match TRBD2. V was clipped by 0 bases and J by 4 bases; unmatched bases: 6. CDR1 is DFQATT, CDR2 SNEGSKA, per germline (reference sequence). The CDR3 extends over 15 amino acids. The CDR3 loop is CSAREVAGGRYEQYF. CDR3 nucleotides: TGCAGTGCTAGAGAGGTAGCGGGAGGACGATACGAGCAGTACTTC.

V usage is TRBV5-1 and J usage is TRBJ2-2, with D possibly being TRBD2 (6 bases). V was trimmed by 3 bases and J by 2 bases, leaving 11 bases between them. CDR3 length: 15 amino acids. The germline gives CDR1 SGHRS, CDR2 YFSETQ. The CDR3: CASSWRDSNTGELFF. The CDR3 DNA sequence: TGCGCCAGCAGCTGGAGGGACTCTAACACCGGGGAGCTGTTTTTT.

The J gene is TRBJ2-7, the V gene TRBV24-1; D not certain. This CDR3 region has 15 residues. V was cut by 4 bases and J by 4 bases, with 16 bases left in between. Looked up from germline, CDR1 is KGHDR and CDR2 is SFDVKD. The CDR3 spells CATSDSPAGVYEQYF. Here the CDR3 DNA reads TGTGCCACCAGTGACAGTCCAGCAGGTGTGTACGAGCAGTACTTC.

The rearrangement joins TRBV2 to TRBJ2-7; 14 nucleotides agree with TRBD2. Germline V CDR1 and CDR2: SNHLY, FYNNEI. Unmatched junction bases numbered 9, after V lost 7 bases and J lost 1 base. The CDR3 contains 17 residues. The DNA of the CDR3 is TGTGCCAGCATCCCGGGACTAGCGGGAGAATCGTCCTACGAGCAGTACTTC. Translated, it gives CASIPGLAGESSYEQYF.

V gene TRBV6-1 combines with J gene TRBJ1-2; D not certain. The CDR3 extends over 15 amino acids. Trimming stripped 0 bases from V and 4 bases from J, with 12 bases between. Germline values: CDR1 MNHNS, CDR2 SASEGT. The CDR3 is CASSEALVTGYGYTF. In DNA, the CDR3 is TGTGCCAGCAGTGAAGCGCTTGTAACCGGCTATGGCTACACCTTC.

This clonotype was detected once. J is TRBJ2-4 and V is TRBV2; a possible D gene is TRBD1 (6 bases). The CDR3 runs 15 residues. The germline gives CDR1 SNHLY, CDR2 FYNNEI. Deletions cut 3 bases from V and 0 bases from J, with 9 bases between. In DNA form, the CDR3 reads TGTGCCAGCAGTGATCCGACAGGAGCCAAAAACATTCAGTACTTC. Amino acid sequence: CASSDPTGAKNIQYF.

The V call is TRBV6-6, the J call TRBJ1-5; no definite D call. CDR3 length: 13 residues. V was clipped by 2 bases and J by 3 bases, with 5 bases between them. Germline CDR1 reads MNHNY; CDR2 reads SVGAGI (reference sequence). For the CDR3, the DNA is TGTGCCAGCAGTTACGAGAACAATCAGCCCCAGCATTTT. Protein sequence: CASSYENNQPQHF.

V and J are TRBV29-1 and TRBJ2-2, with D possibly TRBD1 on 6 matching bases. Germline V gene data show CDR1 as SQVTM and CDR2 as ANQGSEA. This CDR3 contains 12 residues. V was pared by 4 bases and J by 6 bases, with 9 bases between. CDR3 coding DNA: TGCAGCGTTGGACAGGTCCCCGGGGAGCTGTTTTTT. Its protein is CSVGQVPGELFF.

The rearrangement joins TRBV14 to TRBJ1-6; D gene uncertain. The V gene's germline CDR1 is SGHDN and CDR2 FVKESK. This CDR3 has 15 amino acids. The V gene lost 1 base and the J gene lost 5 bases, with 9 bases spanning the gap. The CDR3 loop reads CASSQADGDNSPLHF. As DNA, the CDR3 is TGTGCCAGCAGCCAAGCGGACGGGGATAATTCACCCCTCCACTTT. The full variable domain, with the rest looked up from reference TRBV14 and TRBJ1-6, is EAGVTQFPSHSVIEKGQTVTLRCDPISGHDNLYWYRRVMGKEIKFLLHFVKESKQDESGMPNNRFLAERTGGTYSTLKVQPAELEDSGVYFCASSQADGDNSPLHFGNGTRLTVT.

The V call is TRBV7-9, the J call TRBJ2-7, with D possibly called TRBD1 or TRBD2 (6 bases each). The CDR3 length is 16 residues. The V gene lost 1 base and the J gene lost 1 base, with 14 bases spanning the gap. Germline V gene sequence: CDR1 SEHNR, CDR2 FQNEAQ (reference sequence). The CDR3 is CASSLVGGGTSYEQYF. As DNA, the CDR3 is TGTGCCAGCAGCTTAGTAGGAGGGGGGACGTCCTACGAGCAGTACTTC.

The chain links TRBV7-6 to TRBJ2-7, with 9 bases lining up with TRBD2. TRBJ2-5 explains the end of the DNA better; the J call may be wrong. CDR3 length: 17 amino acids. The V gene's germline CDR1 is SGHVS and CDR2 FNYEAQ. CDR3: CASSSVAGGSGLWTQYF. As DNA, the CDR3 is TGTGCCAGCAGCTCCGTTGCGGGAGGGTCGGGCTTGTGGACCCAGTACTTC.

This clonotype was recorded once. V is TRBV20-1 and J is TRBJ2-7, with 11 bases identical to TRBD2. V shed 2 bases and J 5 bases; nucleotides not matched to a gene: 5. Germline V gene sequence: CDR1 DFQATT, CDR2 SNEGSKA (reference sequence). The CDR3 covers 14 residues. CDR3 protein: CSARLAGGTHEQYF. The CDR3 coding sequence is TGCAGTGCTAGACTAGCGGGAGGAACCCACGAGCAGTACTTC.

This clonotype was detected once. The CDR3 nucleotides read TGTGCCAGCAGCAAAGCGGGGCTAGCGGGAGGCGAGCAGTACTTC. Translated, it gives CASSKAGLAGGEQYF. The rearrangement joins TRBV14 to TRBJ2-4, with 11 bases identical to TRBD2. TRBJ2-7 matches the DNA end more closely, so the J call is doubtful. The CDR3 is 15 residues long. Looked up from germline, CDR1 is SGHDN and CDR2 is FVKESK.

V gene TRBV30 combines with J gene TRBJ1-2; TRBD1 is a possible D gene (5 bases). This CDR3 comprises 14 residues. Germline values: CDR1 GTSNPN, CDR2 SVGIG (reference sequence). Trimming removed 8 bases from V and 1 base from J, with 17 bases in between. CDR3 DNA sequence: TGTGCCATGGAAGGCAGGGCACGTAACTATGGCTACACCTTC. Translated: CAMEGRARNYGYTF.

This clonotype was detected a few times. This sequence joins TRBV28 and TRBJ2-3, with a possible D match to TRBD2 (6 bases). CDR1 and CDR2 from the germline V gene are MDHEN and SYDVKM. This CDR3 contains 17 residues. Deletions cut 2 bases from V and 2 bases from J, with 17 bases between. As DNA, the CDR3 is TGTGCCAGCAGTTTAGGGCCGTGGAGGGCCTTCACAGATACGCAGTATTTT. Translation: CASSLGPWRAFTDTQYF.

A word on this clonotype: Just one base apart from a much larger clone, this may be a read error. V usage is TRBV9 and J usage is TRBJ1-2; possibly TRBD1 for D (5 bases). The V gene's germline CDR1 is SGDLS and CDR2 YYNGEE. V lost 4 bases and J lost 1, with 20 bases in between. There are 17 residues in the CDR3. In nucleotides, the CDR3 is TGTGCCAGCAGCATCACCCCCGGGGCCAGGGATAACTATGGCTACACCTTC. It is translated as CASSITPGARDNYGYTF.

The chain couples TRBV28 to TRBJ2-2, with D uncertain. The CDR3 is 14 residues long. Germline CDR1 and CDR2: MDHEN and SYDVKM. Deletions cut 10 bases from V and 0 bases from J, with 12 bases between. CDR3 amino acids: CAIKERSNTGELFF. The CDR3 nucleotides read TGTGCCATCAAGGAGAGATCGAACACCGGGGAGCTGTTTTTT.

This clonotype was seen more than once but under ten times. The CDR3 here is CASRLYAGTSYEQYF. The CDR3 nucleotides are TGCGCCAGCAGGTTGTACGCGGGGACCTCCTACGAGCAGTACTTC. This rearrangement joins TRBV10-2 to TRBJ2-7, with D perhaps TRBD2 (6 bases). This CDR3 spans 15 amino acids. The V end was cut by 6 bases, the J end by 0 bases, with 15 bases between. Per germline, CDR1 WSHSY and CDR2 SAAADI.